This TCR beta chain comes out of a study of T cell responses to AZD1222 COVID-19 vaccine. Study-wide results and limits: No day 14 peak samples; only post-peak repertoires were characterized. Along spike, vaccine-associated CD4 TCRs were found throughout, with dominance at 160-218 and 743-854. Most donors were white British and more were female, and clonal diversity was possibly underestimated. Unmutated variant regions are reportedly targeted by nearly half of spike-specific TCRs.

Sequenced by immunoSEQ multiplex PCR; TCRdb stores in-frame clones only, minus some. The data hold some 120,000 clones, with 80% to 90% observed a single time. CDR3 length: 11 residues. V lost 7 bases and J lost 4, with 7 bases in between. CDR1 is DFQATT and CDR2 is SNEGSKA in the germline V gene (reference sequence). A remark on this clone: Antigen unknown.

This clonotype was obtained from an adult in good health. V is TRBV20-1 and J is TRBJ1-4; a possible D gene is TRBD1 (5 bases). The sequences come from peripheral blood, collected on day 0 of MenACWY control vaccination. The CDR3 nucleotides are TGCAGTGGACAGAGTAATGAAAAACTGTTTTTT. Protein product: CSGQSNEKLFF.